The clone carrying this TCR beta chain has just a few counts. This entry belongs to a study of cytomegalovirus exposure and HLA in healthy donors. Per germline, CDR1 LGHNA and CDR2 YNFKEQ. The CDR3 is 17 amino acids. With V trimmed by 4 bases and J by 6 bases, 17 bases remained unmatched. Primers: 60 Vbeta forward and 13 Jbeta reverse. The assay was immunoSEQ multiplex PCR, and TCRdb's table has in-frame clones only and misses some. The table records some 130,000 clones, around 70% of them present only once. Sequencing input: PBMCs. This chain links TRBV4-2 with TRBJ2-5; 7 bases match TRBD2. This TCR derives from a young man in good health and CMV-seropositive. CDR3 protein: CASSPSGGGRGRKTQYF. As DNA, the CDR3 is TGTGCCAGCAGCCCCTCTGGAGGCGGGAGAGGGAGAAAGACCCAGTACTTC.